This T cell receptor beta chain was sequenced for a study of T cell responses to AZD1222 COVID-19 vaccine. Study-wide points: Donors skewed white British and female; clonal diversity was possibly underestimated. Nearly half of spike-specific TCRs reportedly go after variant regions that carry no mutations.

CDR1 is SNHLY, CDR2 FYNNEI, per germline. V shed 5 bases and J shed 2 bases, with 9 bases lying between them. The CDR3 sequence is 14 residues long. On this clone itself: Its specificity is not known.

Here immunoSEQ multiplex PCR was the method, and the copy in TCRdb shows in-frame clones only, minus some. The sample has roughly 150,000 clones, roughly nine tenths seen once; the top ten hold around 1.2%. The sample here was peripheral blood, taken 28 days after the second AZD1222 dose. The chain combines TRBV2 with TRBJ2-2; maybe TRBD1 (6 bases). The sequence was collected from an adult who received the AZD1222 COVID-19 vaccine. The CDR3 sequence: CASSRTVNTGELFF. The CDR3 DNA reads TGTGCCAGCAGTAGGACAGTTAACACCGGGGAGCTGTTTTTT.